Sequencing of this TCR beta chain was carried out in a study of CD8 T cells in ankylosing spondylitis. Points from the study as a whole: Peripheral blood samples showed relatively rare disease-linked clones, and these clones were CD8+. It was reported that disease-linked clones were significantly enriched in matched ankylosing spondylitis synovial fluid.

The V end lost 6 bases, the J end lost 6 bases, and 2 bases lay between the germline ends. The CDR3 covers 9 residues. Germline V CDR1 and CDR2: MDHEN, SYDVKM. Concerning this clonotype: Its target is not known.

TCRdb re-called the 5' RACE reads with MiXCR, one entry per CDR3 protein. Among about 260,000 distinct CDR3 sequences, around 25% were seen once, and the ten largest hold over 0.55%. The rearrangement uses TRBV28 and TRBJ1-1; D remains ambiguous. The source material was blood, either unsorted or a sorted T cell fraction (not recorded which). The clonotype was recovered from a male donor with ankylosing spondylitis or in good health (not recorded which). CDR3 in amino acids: CASSPEAFF. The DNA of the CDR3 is TGTGCCAGCAGCCCTGAAGCTTTCTTT.